This T cell receptor (beta chain) is drawn from a study of cytomegalovirus exposure and HLA in healthy donors. Study conclusions and caveats: Reported results showed that the classifier diagnosed cytomegalovirus status with high specificity and sensitivity. A previous analysis found most TCR beta V segments productive roughly 87% or roughly 30% of the time. Among the most significant clusters, several appeared linked to common viral pathogens in a later analysis. V segments that were indistinguishable, TRBV6-2 and TRBV6-3 among them, were omitted from analysis.

Of note for this clone: No antigen is known for it. The junction departs from the called germline gene at one end, perhaps through a read error.

This CDR3 region has 15 residues. Germline assignment: CDR1 SGHTA and CDR2 FQGNSA. PCR used 60 Vbeta primers and 13 Jbeta primers. Clones were sequenced by immunoSEQ multiplex PCR, and TCRdb holds only the in-frame ones, with some missing. The top ten clones hold 2.1% of a sample with roughly 100,000 clones, more than 70% of them seen once. Material: PBMCs. This clonotype was sampled from a man aged 25-45 years in good health and CMV-seronegative. The chain couples TRBV7-2 to TRBJ1-1, with a tentative D call TRBD1 (6 bases). The CDR3 protein is CASSLTGGSGAEASF. The DNA of the CDR3 is TGTGCCAGCAGCTTAACTGGGGGCTCGGGCGCTGAAGCTTCCTTT.